This T cell receptor (beta chain) stems from a study of OX40 agonist ivuxolimab in advanced cancers. About the research overall: One patient with hepatocellular carcinoma and two with cutaneous melanoma, three in all, had partial responses.

Overall study findings and caveats: Dosing at 0.1 to 3.0 mg/kg was accompanied by clonal expansion of CD4+ and CD8+ blood T cells by week 6. Low normalized T-cell clonal expansion was additionally recorded for some nonresponders.

TCRdb keeps only in-frame clones here, not all; method: immunoSEQ multiplex PCR. The sample lists about 91,000 clones; approximately 80% were seen once. At cycle 4 day 1, cycle 7 day 1, and baseline, blood was sampled. In the case of this clone: Its antigen is as yet unknown.

Trimming left V 5 bases short and J 5 bases short, with 8 bases between. CDR1 and CDR2 (germline): SQVTM, ANQGSEA. CDR3 length: 11 residues. The starting material was CD4+ or CD8+ T cells sorted from blood, obtained in a trial of the OX40 agonist ivuxolimab. The receptor was isolated from an adult with an advanced solid tumor such as melanoma, head and neck, liver or kidney cancer. The chain links TRBV29-1 to TRBJ2-3; D might be TRBD1 or TRBD2, each matching 5 bases. In DNA, the CDR3 is TGCAGCGTTTCGGGGCAAGATACGCAGTATTTT. This sequence encodes CSVSGQDTQYF.